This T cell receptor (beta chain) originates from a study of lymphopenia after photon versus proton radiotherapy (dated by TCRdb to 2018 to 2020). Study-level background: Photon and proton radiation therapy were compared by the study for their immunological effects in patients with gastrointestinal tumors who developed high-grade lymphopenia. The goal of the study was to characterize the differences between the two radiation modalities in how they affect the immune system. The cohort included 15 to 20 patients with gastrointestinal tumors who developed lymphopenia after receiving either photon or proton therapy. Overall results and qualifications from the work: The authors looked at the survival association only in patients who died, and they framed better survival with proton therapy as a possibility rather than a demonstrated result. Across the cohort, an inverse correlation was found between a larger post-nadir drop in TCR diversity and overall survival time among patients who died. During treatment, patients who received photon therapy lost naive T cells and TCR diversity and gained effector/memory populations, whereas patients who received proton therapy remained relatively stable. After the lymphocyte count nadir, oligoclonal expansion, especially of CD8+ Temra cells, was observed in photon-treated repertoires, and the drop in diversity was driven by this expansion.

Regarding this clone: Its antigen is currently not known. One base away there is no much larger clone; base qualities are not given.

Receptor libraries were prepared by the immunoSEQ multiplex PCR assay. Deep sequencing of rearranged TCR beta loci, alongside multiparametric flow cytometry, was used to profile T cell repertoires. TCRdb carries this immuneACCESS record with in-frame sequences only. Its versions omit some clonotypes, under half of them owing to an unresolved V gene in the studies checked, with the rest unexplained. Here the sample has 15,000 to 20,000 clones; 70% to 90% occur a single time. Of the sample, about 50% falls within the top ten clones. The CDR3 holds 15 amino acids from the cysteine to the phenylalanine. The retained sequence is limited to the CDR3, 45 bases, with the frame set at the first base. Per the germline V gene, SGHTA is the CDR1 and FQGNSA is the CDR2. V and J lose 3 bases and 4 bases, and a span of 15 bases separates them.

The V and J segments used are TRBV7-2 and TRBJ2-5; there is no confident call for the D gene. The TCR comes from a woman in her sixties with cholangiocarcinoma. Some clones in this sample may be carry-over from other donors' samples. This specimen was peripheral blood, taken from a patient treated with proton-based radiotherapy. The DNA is TGTGCCAGCAGCTTCCAGACGGGCCCTGGAGAGACCCAGTACTTC. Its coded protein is CASSFQTGPGETQYF.